This T cell receptor beta chain was found in a study of blood T cell repertoires in COVID-19. For the study at large: There were acute and convalescent COVID-19 samples, and they came from the United States, Italy and Spain. PBMCs, B-cell-depleted T cells, or T cells were the source of the cDNA or gDNA that made up the material.

Original handling: Nucleated cell number was recorded as an estimate derived from reference gene primer amplification. The repertoire was sequenced with immunoSEQ multiplex PCR; TCRdb's copy has only in-frame clones and lacks some. V, J and clone size are taken as reported in that table, and D and trimming were inferred from the DNA itself. The table has roughly 180,000 clones, 70% to 90% seen once. V was trimmed by 5 bases and J by 5 bases, leaving 25 bases between them. This CDR3 has 17 residues. Germline values: CDR1 MNHNY, CDR2 SVGAGI (reference sequence). Specimen: peripheral blood. The chain links TRBV6-6 to TRBJ2-7; TRBD2 is a possible D gene (6 bases). This TCR was sampled from a man aged 18 to 30 with acute or convalescent COVID-19. CDR3 DNA: TGTGCCAGCAGTCCAAGTGGAGGGAGACTATCCCTCCACGAGCAGTACGTC. Protein product: CASSPSGGRLSLHEQYV.